Shown below are 19 T cell receptor beta chains from a single sample sequenced in a study of CXCR3-negative and CXCR3-positive naive CD8 T cells. The study's findings and limits: CXCR3-negative naive cells had less hydrophobic TRB CDR3s than did CXCR3-positive naive cells.

Their antigens are not known. The libraries of TRB cDNA were constructed through 5' RACE using UMI labels. After re-calling the 5' RACE reads, TCRdb lists one entry per CDR3 protein, DNA absent. The sample has 150,000 or so distinct CDR3 sequences. Sequenced material: naive CXCR3+ CD8+ T cells from blood. Subset: CD45RO-CCR7+CD27+CD95- naive CD8+ T cells expressing CXCR3 (TNR3+). These TCRs come from a human donor in good health. Some clones in this sample may be carry-over from other donors' samples.

The V call is TRBV29-1, the J call TRBJ1-1; without DNA, the TCRdb call of TRBD1 cannot be checked. This CDR3 region has 13 residues. CDR1 SQVTM and CDR2 ANQGSEA come from the germline V gene. CDR3 amino acids: CSARDSENTEAFF.

The chain uses TRBV9 and TRBJ2-2; TCRdb reports TRBD2, a call that lacks DNA to check it against. Germline lookup yields CDR1 SGDLS and CDR2 YYNGEE. The CDR3 is 14 amino acids. CDR3 in amino acids: CASSVGRGTGELFF.

The genes are TRBV19 and TRBJ1-1; the TCRdb D gene call, TRBD1, has no DNA to confirm it. The CDR3 extends over 16 amino acids. Germline values: CDR1 LNHDA, CDR2 SQIVND (reference sequence). This chain's CDR3 is CASSATLQGMGTEAFF.

The rearrangement joins TRBV2 to TRBJ2-7; TCRdb calls TRBD2, which cannot be checked without DNA. CDR3 length: 17 amino acids. Germline V CDR1 and CDR2: SNHLY, FYNNEI. CDR3 region: CASSSGSGSLQPYEQYF.

The chain uses TRBV4-3 and TRBJ2-3. Germline values: CDR1 LGHNA, CDR2 YSLEER. The CDR3 contains 13 residues. CDR3 residues: CASSQYSTDTQYF.

The chain links TRBV11-2 to TRBJ2-5; TCRdb selects TRBD1, and the lack of DNA leaves this call unchecked. CDR1 is SGHAT, CDR2 FQNNGV, per germline. The CDR3 loop spans 15 amino acids. CDR3 residues: CASSSSPAVGETQYF. Using reference TRBV11-2 and TRBJ2-5 for the parts outside the CDR3, the full variable domain is EAGVAQSPRYKIIEKRQSVAFWCNPISGHATLYWYQQILGQGPKLLIQFQNNGVVDDSQLPKDRFSAERLKGVDSTLKIQPAKLEDSAVYLCASSSSPAVGETQYFGPGTRLLVL.

This chain links TRBV10-3 with TRBJ1-2; TCRdb's D call, TRBD1, is unchecked because there is no DNA. CDR3 length: 16 amino acids. Per germline, CDR1 ENHRY and CDR2 SYGVKD. CDR3 residues: CAISEGRDTANYGYTF.

This rearrangement joins TRBV7-9 to TRBJ2-7; the TCRdb call, TRBD1, lacks DNA for checking. The CDR3 length is 16 residues. Looked up from germline, CDR1 is SEHNR and CDR2 is FQNEAQ (reference sequence). This CDR3 is CASSFLSAPGGYEQYF.

This chain joins TRBV29-1 and TRBJ2-5; TCRdb indicates TRBD2, and absent DNA this call remains unverified. This CDR3 spans 13 amino acids. Germline V gene lookup returns CDR1 SQVTM and CDR2 ANQGSEA. The CDR3: CSVPAGSQETQYF.

The J gene is TRBJ2-6, the V gene TRBV12-3 or TRBV12-4; TCRdb picks TRBD2, but there is no DNA to check that call. This CDR3 region has 20 residues. The CDR3 loop is CASSSAGRDGSTWGANVLTF.

The V call is TRBV23-1, the J call TRBJ2-7; no DNA is available, so the TRBD2 call from TCRdb remains unchecked. TRBV23-1 counts as an open reading frame of uncertain function. The CDR3 is made up of 16 amino acids. The CDR3 is CASSQPHPKAPYEQYF.

The chain links TRBV4-2 to TRBJ1-6; TCRdb selects TRBD1, and the lack of DNA leaves this call unchecked. The CDR3 spans 18 residues. Germline CDR1 LGHNA, CDR2 YNFKEQ. The CDR3 here is CASSQGSDFGTGDSPLHF.

The rearrangement links TRBV5-6 to TRBJ1-5. Germline V lookup: CDR1 SGHDT, CDR2 YYEEEE. This CDR3 has 15 residues. The chain's CDR3 is CASSLMGEGNQPQHF.

This chain connects TRBV4-3 to TRBJ1-3; as DNA is missing, the TRBD1 call by TCRdb cannot be tested. Germline lookup yields CDR1 LGHNA and CDR2 YSLEER. The CDR3 is 17 amino acids. The CDR3 is CASSQMGRMASGNTIYF.

The chain uses TRBV10-3 and TRBJ2-1; the TCRdb call, TRBD1, lacks DNA for checking. The germline gives CDR1 ENHRY, CDR2 SYGVKD. The CDR3 contains 15 residues. This CDR3 is CAISPGQGGYNEQFF.

The V and J genes are TRBV9 and TRBJ2-2; TCRdb's D call, TRBD1, is unchecked because there is no DNA. Germline V CDR1 and CDR2: SGDLS, YYNGEE. This CDR3 has 15 residues. The CDR3 sequence is CASSVEGQQTGELFF.

This chain joins TRBV7-9 and TRBJ2-5; TCRdb calls TRBD1, which cannot be checked without DNA. The CDR3 spans 15 residues. CDR1 and CDR2 from the germline V gene are SEHNR and FQNEAQ (reference sequence). CDR3 amino acids: CASSHPGRTQETQYF.

This chain uses TRBV12-3 or TRBV12-4 with TRBJ1-1. This CDR3 is 14 amino acids long. CDR3 residues: CASSLGVGNTEAFF.

This rearrangement joins TRBV28 to TRBJ2-1; TCRdb names TRBD1, which stays unverified in the absence of DNA. This CDR3 region has 15 residues. Germline loops: CDR1 MDHEN, CDR2 SYDVKM. The CDR3 spells CASSPPSLEYNEQFF.